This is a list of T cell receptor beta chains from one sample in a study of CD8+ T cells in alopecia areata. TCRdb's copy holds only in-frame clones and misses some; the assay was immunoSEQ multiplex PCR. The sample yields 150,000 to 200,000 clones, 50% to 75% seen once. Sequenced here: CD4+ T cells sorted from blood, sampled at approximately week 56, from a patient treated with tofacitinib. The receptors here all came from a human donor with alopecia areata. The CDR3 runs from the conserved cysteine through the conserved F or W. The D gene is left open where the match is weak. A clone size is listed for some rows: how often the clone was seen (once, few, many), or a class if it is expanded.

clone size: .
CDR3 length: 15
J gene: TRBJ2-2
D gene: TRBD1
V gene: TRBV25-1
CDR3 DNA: TGTGCCAGCAGGGAGACAGGGATCAACACCGGGGAGCTGTTTTTT
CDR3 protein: CASRETGINTGELFF

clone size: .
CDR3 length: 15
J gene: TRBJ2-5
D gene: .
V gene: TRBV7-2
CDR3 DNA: TGTGCCAGCAGCCCGGAGGACATCTACCAAGAGACCCAGTACTTC
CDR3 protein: CASSPEDIYQETQYF

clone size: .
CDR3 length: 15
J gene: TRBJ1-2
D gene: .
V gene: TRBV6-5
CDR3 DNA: TGTGCCAGCAGTTTCGATGGAATTTTACACTATGGCTACACCTTC
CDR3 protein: CASSFDGILHYGYTF

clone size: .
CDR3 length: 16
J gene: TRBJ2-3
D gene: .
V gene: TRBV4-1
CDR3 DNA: TGCGCCAGCAGCCCCCGGACAGTCGCTAGCACAGATACGCAGTATTTT
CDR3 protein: CASSPRTVASTDTQYF

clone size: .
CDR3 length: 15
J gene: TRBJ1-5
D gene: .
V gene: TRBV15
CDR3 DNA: TGTGCCACCAGCAGAGAGCCAATTAGCAATCAGCCCCAGCATTTT
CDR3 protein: CATSREPISNQPQHF

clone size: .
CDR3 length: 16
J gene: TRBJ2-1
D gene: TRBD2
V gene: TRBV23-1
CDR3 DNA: TGCGCCAGCACCCAGACTAGCGGGGGGGCTTACAATGAGCAGTTCTTC
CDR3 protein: CASTQTSGGAYNEQFF

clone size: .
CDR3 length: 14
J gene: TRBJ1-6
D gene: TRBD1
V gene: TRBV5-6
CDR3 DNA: TGTGCCAGCAGCTTGACAGGGGTGGATTCACCCCTCCACTTT
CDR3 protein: CASSLTGVDSPLHF

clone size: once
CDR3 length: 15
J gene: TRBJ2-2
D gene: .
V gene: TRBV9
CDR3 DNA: TGTGCCAGCAGCGTAGACTCCTCGCTGGCCGGGGAGCTGTTTTTT
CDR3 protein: CASSVDSSLAGELFF

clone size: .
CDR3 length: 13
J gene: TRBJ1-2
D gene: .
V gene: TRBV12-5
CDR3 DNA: TGTGCTAGTGGCCGTGACGGGGTTGGAGGCTACACCTTC
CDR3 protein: CASGRDGVGGYTF

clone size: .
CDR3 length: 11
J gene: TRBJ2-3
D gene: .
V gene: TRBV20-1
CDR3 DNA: TGCAGTGCTAGGGGGCGGGATACGCAGTATTTT
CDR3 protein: CSARGRDTQYF

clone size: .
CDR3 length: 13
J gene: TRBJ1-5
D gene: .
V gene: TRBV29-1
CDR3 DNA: TGCAGCGTAGCGGGGGCCCTTAATCAGCCCCAGCATTTT
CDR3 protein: CSVAGALNQPQHF

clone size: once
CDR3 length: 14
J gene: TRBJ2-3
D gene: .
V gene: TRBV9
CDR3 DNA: TGTGCCAGCAGCGTAGTGGACTCCCGAGATACGCAGTATTTT
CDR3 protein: CASSVVDSRDTQYF

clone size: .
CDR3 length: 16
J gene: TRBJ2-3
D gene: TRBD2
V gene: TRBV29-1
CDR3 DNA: TGCAGCGTACCATCCCGATTAGCGGGGTGGTCAGATACGCAGTATTTT
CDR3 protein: CSVPSRLAGWSDTQYF

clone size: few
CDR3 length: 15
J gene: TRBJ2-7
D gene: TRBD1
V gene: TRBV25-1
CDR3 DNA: TGTGCCAGCAGTGGACGACAGGGGATGGCCTACGAGCAGTACTTC
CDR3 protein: CASSGRQGMAYEQYF

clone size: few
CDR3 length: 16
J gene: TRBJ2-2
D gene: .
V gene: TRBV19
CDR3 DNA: TGTGCCAGTAGTATCCCCTATTCAGCGAGGACCGGGGAGCTGTTTTTT
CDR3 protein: CASSIPYSARTGELFF

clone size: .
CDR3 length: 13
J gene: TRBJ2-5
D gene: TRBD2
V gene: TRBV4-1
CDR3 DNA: TGCGCCAGCAGCCGGGGGGGTCAAGAGACCCAGTACTTC
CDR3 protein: CASSRGGQETQYF

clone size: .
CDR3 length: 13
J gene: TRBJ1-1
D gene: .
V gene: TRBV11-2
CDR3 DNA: TGTGCCAGCAGCTTTCTATCGAACACTGAAGCTTTCTTT
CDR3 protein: CASSFLSNTEAFF

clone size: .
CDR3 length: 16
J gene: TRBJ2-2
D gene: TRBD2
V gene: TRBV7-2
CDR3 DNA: TGTGCCAGCAGCTTAGATGCGGGACTAGCGTCCGGGGAGCTGTTTTTT
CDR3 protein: CASSLDAGLASGELFF

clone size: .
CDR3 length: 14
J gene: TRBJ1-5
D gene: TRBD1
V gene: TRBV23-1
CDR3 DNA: TGCGCCAGCAGGACAGGGAAATGCCATCAGCCCCAGCATTTT
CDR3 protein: CASRTGKCHQPQHF

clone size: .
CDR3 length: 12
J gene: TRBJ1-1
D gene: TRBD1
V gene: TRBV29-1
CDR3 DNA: TGCAGCGTACAGGGGGCTTCCACTGAAGCTTTCTTT
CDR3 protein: CSVQGASTEAFF

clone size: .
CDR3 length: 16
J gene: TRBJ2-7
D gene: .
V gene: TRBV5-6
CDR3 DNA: TGTGCCAGCAGCTTGAGGTTGACAGCACCCTCCTACGAGCAGTACTTC
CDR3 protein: CASSLRLTAPSYEQYF

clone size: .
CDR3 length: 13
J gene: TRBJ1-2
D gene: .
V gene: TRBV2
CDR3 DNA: TGTGCCAGCAGTGCCCGAGGAAGCTATGGCTACACCTTC
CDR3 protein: CASSARGSYGYTF

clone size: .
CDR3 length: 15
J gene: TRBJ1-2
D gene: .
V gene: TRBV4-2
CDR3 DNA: TGTGCCAGCAGCCAAGAAACCGGGCCACGCTATGGCTACACCTTC
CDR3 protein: CASSQETGPRYGYTF

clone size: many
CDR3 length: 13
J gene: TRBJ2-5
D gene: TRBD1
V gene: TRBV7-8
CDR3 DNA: TGTGCCAGCGGAGAGACAGGGGTAGAGACCCAGTACTTC
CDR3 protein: CASGETGVETQYF

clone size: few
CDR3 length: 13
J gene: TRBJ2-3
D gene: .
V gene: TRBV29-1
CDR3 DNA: TGCAGCGTTGAGCGGGGATTCACAGATACGCAGTATTTT
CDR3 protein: CSVERGFTDTQYF

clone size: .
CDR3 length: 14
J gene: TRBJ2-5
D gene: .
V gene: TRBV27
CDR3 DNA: TGTGCCAGCAGTTCCCACTACCGTCAAGAGACCCAGTACTTC
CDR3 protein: CASSSHYRQETQYF

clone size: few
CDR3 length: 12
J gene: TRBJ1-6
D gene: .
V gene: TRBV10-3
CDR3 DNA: TGTGCCATCAGTGGGGTCAGCTCACCCCTCCACTTT
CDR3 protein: CAISGVSSPLHF

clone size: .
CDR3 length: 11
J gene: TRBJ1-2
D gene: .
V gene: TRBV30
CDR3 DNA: TGTGCCTGGAGTCCAGGGAAGGGCTACACCTTC
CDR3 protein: CAWSPGKGYTF

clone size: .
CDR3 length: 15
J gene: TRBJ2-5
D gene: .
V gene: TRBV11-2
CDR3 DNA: TGTGCCAGCAGCTCGGGGGGGACAGGACAAGAGACCCAGTACTTC
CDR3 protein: CASSSGGTGQETQYF

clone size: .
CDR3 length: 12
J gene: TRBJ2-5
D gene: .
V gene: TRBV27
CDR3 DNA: TGTGCCAGCAGCCCCAGGGGAGAGACCCAGTACTTC
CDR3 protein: CASSPRGETQYF

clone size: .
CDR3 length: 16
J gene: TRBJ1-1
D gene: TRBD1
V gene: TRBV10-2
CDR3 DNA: TGCGCCAGCAGTGAGTCCCGGACAGGGGGAGGAACTGAAGCTTTCTTT
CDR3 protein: CASSESRTGGGTEAFF

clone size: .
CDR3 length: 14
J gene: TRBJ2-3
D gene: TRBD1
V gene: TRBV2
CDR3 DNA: TGTGCCAGCAGGCCAGGGGGCAGGACAGATACGCAGTATTTT
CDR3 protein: CASRPGGRTDTQYF

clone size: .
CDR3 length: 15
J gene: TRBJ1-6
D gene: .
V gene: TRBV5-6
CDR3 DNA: TGTGCCAGCAGTCCGGTGCTGGGTCTCAATTCACCCCTCCACTTT
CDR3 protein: CASSPVLGLNSPLHF

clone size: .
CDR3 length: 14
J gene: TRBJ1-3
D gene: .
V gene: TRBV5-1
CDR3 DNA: TGCGCCAGCAGCCGACAACACGGGGCGGACACCATATATTTT
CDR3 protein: CASSRQHGADTIYF

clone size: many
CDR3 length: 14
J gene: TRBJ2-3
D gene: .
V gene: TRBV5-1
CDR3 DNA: TGCGCCAGCAGGAGGAGGGCTAGCACAGATACGCAGTATTTT
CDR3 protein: CASRRRASTDTQYF

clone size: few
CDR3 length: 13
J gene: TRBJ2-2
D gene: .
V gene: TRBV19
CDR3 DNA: TGTGCCAGTAGTCGACAGAACACCGGGGAGCTGTTTTTT
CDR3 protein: CASSRQNTGELFF

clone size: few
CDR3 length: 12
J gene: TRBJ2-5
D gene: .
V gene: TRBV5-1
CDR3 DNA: TGCGCCAGCAGGAGGACATCGGAGACCCAGTACTTC
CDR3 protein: CASRRTSETQYF

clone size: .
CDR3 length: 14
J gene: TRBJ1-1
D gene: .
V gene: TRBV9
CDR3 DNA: TGTGCCAGCAGCGGTACAGCGATGAACACTGAAGCTTTCTTT
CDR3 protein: CASSGTAMNTEAFF

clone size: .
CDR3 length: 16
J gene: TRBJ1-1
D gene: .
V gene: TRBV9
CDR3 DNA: TGTGCCAGCAGCGTATTGCCGACAGCCCCGAACACTGAAGCTTTCTTT
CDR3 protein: CASSVLPTAPNTEAFF

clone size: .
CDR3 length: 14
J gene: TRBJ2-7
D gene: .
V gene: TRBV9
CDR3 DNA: TGTGCCAGCAGCGTAGGGCCGACCTCCTACGAGCAGTACTTC
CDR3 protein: CASSVGPTSYEQYF

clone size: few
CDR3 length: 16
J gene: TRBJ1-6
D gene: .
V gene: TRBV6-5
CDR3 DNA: TGTGCCAGCAGTTACTCGATGGGACGGGGTAATTCACCCCTCCACTTT
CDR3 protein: CASSYSMGRGNSPLHF

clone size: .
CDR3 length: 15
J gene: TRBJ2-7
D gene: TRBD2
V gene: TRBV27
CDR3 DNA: TGTGCCAGCAGTCTCGCGAAGCGGGGCTCCTACGAGCAGTACTTC
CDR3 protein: CASSLAKRGSYEQYF

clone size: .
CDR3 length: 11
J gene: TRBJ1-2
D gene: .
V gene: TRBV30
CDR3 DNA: TGTGCCTGGAGTGTACAAGGGGGCTACACCTTC
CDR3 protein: CAWSVQGGYTF

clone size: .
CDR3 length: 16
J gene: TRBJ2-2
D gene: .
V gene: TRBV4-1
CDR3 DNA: TGCGCCAGCAGCCAAGATGGGGCAAGGAACACCGGGGAGCTGTTTTTT
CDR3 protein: CASSQDGARNTGELFF

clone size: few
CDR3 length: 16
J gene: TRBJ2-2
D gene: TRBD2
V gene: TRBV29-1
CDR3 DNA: TGCAGCGCTGGGACTAGCGGGGGCTTGAACACCGGGGAGCTGTTTTTT
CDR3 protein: CSAGTSGGLNTGELFF

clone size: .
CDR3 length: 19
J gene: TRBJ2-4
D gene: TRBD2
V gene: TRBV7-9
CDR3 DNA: TGTGCCAGCAGCTTAGGTTCGGCTAGCGGGCCCCCAGCCAAAAACATTCAGTACTTC
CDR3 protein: CASSLGSASGPPAKNIQYF